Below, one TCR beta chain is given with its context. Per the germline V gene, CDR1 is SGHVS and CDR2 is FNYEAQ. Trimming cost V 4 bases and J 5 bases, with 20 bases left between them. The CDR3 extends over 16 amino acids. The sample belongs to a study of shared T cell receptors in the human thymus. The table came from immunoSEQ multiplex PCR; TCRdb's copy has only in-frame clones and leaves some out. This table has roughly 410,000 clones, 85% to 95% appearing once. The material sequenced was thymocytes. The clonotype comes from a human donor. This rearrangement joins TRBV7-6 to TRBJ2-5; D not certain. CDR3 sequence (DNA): TGTGCCAGCAGCTCCCCGGCACAGCCGTTGGCGGAGACCCAGTACTTC. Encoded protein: CASSSPAQPLAETQYF.